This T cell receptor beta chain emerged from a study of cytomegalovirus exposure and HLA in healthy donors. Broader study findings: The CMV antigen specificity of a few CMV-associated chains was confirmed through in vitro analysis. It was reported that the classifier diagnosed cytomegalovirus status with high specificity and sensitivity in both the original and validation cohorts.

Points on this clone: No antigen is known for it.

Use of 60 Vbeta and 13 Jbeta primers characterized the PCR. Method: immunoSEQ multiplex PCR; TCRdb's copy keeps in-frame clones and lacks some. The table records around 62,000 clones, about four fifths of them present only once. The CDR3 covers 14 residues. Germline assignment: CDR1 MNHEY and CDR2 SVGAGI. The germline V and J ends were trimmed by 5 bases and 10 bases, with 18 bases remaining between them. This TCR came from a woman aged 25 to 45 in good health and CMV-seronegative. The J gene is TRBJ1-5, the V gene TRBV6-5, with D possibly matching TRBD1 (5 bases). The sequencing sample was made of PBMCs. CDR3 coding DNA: TGTGCCAGCAGTGATGGACAAATCCTCACCCCCCAGCATTTT. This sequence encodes CASSDGQILTPQHF.